What follows are 8 T cell receptor beta chains derived from one specimen sequenced in a study of blood T cells in healthy people across ages. Primed by a sample-barcoded 5' primer and a J-beta primer mix, a second PCR proceeded for 7 to 11 cycles. TCRdb re-called the 5' RACE reads through MiXCR, storing one row per CDR3 protein. The data show more than 1,000,000 distinct CDR3 sequences, approximately 25% seen once. Another study also made use of these data, one on T cells of mothers and their children.

Input material: blood. Receptor source: a girl aged 2 to 9 in good health.

The chain has TRBV7-2 and TRBJ2-1; 7 bases fit TRBD2. Near its end, the DNA agrees better with TRBJ2-5, so the J call may be wrong. The germline CDR1 and CDR2 sequences are SGHTA and FQGNSA. The CDR3 sequence is 13 residues long. CDR3 residues: CASRVSGAETQYF. As DNA, the CDR3 is TGTGCCAGCAGGGTCAGCGGGGCGGAGACCCAGTACTTC.

Here the CDR3 DNA reads TGTGCCAGTAGGCCTGCGGGCGGGAGTTATTCCTACAATGAGCAGTTCTTC. Its protein product is CASRPAGGSYSYNEQFF. The rearrangement uses TRBV19 and TRBJ2-1; 7 nucleotides align to TRBD2. CDR1 and CDR2 from the germline V gene are LNHDA and SQIVND (reference sequence). CDR3 size: 17 residues. V shed 6 bases and J 1 base; nucleotides not matched to a gene: 12. The whole variable domain, remainder taken from reference TRBV19 and TRBJ2-1, is DGGITQSPKYLFRKEGQNVTLSCEQNLNHDAMYWYRQDPGQGLRLIYYSQIVNDFQKGDIAEGYSVSREKKESFPLTVTSAQKNPTAFYLCASRPAGGSYSYNEQFFGPGTRLTVL.

The CDR3 region is CASSLNPGTHEQYF. Here the CDR3 DNA reads TGTGCCAGCAGCTTAAATCCGGGAACCCACGAGCAGTACTTC. This rearrangement joins TRBV7-2 to TRBJ2-5, with TRBD2 as a possible D gene (5 bases). The J call may be in error: the DNA end matches TRBJ2-7 better. The CDR3 is 14 residues long. Germline-derived CDR1 and CDR2 are SGHTA and FQGNSA.

This clonotype turned up a few times. This sequence joins TRBV10-2 and TRBJ2-7, with no clear D. CDR1 is WSHSY and CDR2 is SAAADI in the germline V gene. The CDR3 length is 14 residues. Trimming pared 3 bases from V and 0 bases from J, leaving 9 bases between. In DNA form, the CDR3 reads TGCGCCAGCAGTGAAGTCCGTAACTCCTACGAGCAGTACTTC. Residues: CASSEVRNSYEQYF.

This clonotype appeared a few times. The V and J genes are TRBV3-1 and TRBJ2-1; 10 nucleotides line up with TRBD1. In germline, CDR1 is LGHDT, CDR2 YNNKEL (reference sequence). The CDR3 consists of 16 residues. With 5 bases clipped from V and 5 bases from J, the junction kept 9 bases outside the gene matches. CDR3 sequence reads: CASSLGTGVSNNEQFF. Written as DNA, the CDR3 is TGTGCCAGCAGCTTAGGGACAGGGGTGTCCAACAATGAGCAGTTCTTC.

V gene TRBV5-1 combines with J gene TRBJ1-6; D unclear. CDR3 length: 14 amino acids. The germline V gene has CDR1 SGHRS and CDR2 YFSETQ. V shed 4 bases and J shed 13 bases, with 18 bases lying between them. The CDR3 sequence is CASSHGPDVHPLHF. Written as DNA, the CDR3 is TGCGCCAGCAGCCACGGACCTGACGTCCACCCCCTCCACTTT.

This clonotype was picked up a small number of times. The chain is built from TRBV4-1 and TRBJ2-7; D is tentatively TRBD1 or TRBD2 (5 bases each). The CDR3 sequence is 16 residues long. The germline V gene encodes CDR1 MGHRA and CDR2 YSYEKL. Trimming pared 0 bases from V and 0 bases from J, leaving 12 bases between. CDR3 in amino acids: CASSQDLSGSSYEQYF. The CDR3 DNA sequence: TGCGCCAGCAGCCAAGATCTATCAGGGAGCTCCTACGAGCAGTACTTC.

This clonotype was detected only a few times. The V call is TRBV5-1, the J call TRBJ1-6; the match to TRBD1 covers 7 bases. Germline V gives CDR1 SGHRS, CDR2 YFSETQ. The CDR3 sequence is 15 residues long. J gave up 8 bases and V 5 bases, and 10 bases lay outside the gene matches. The CDR3, as DNA: TGCGCCAGCAGGGACCTGACAGGGACTGATTCACCCCTCCACTTT. This encodes CASRDLTGTDSPLHF.